This TCR beta chain appears in the sequencing data of a study of cytomegalovirus exposure and HLA in healthy donors. Study outcomes and limitations: The sole available immune exposure information was CMV serostatus. Most subjects had HLA-A and HLA-B alleles reportedly predicted accurately by TCR beta sequences. When the data were analyzed later, several of the most significant clusters appeared to be linked to common viral pathogens.

In the case of this clone: Its target is unknown. Relative to the germline gene, one junction end is altered; a read error may explain this.

Germline V gives CDR1 SGHTA, CDR2 FQGNSA. The CDR3 is made up of 14 amino acids. Primers included in the PCR were 60 Vbeta and 13 Jbeta primers. Using immunoSEQ multiplex PCR, the repertoire was profiled, and TCRdb retains in-frame clones only, with some absent. The repertoire holds about 110,000 clones, about three quarters seen once, with roughly 5% in the top ten. The origin of this receptor is a female donor in good health and CMV-seropositive. The material sequenced was PBMCs. The V call is TRBV7-2, the J call TRBJ2-7; unclear D gene. DNA of the CDR3: TGTGCCAGCGGCTTACAGTCACAACAGTACGAGCAGTACTTC. As protein: CASGLQSQQYEQYF.